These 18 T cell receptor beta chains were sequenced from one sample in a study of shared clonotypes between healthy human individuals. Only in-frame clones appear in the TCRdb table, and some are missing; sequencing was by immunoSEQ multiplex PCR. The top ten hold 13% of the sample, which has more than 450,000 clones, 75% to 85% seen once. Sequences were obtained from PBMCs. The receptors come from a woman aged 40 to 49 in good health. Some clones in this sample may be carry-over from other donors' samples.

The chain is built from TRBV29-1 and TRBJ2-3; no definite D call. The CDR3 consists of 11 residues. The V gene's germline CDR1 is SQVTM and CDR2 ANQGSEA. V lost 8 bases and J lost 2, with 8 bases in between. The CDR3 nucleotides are TGCAGCCCAACGAACACAGATACGCAGTATTTT. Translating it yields CSPTNTDTQYF.

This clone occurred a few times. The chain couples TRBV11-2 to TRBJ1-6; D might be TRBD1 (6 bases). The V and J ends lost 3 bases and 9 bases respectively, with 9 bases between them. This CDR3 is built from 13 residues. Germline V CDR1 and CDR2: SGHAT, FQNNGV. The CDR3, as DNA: TGTGCCAGCAGCTTTGAAGGGGGTTCACCCCTCCACTTT. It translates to CASSFEGGSPLHF.

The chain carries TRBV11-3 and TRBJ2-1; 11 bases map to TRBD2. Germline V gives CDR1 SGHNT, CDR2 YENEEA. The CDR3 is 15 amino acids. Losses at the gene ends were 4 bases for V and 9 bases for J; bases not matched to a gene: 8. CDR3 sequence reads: CASSYASGRLGEQFF. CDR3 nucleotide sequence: TGTGCCAGCAGCTATGCTAGCGGGAGGTTGGGTGAGCAGTTCTTC.

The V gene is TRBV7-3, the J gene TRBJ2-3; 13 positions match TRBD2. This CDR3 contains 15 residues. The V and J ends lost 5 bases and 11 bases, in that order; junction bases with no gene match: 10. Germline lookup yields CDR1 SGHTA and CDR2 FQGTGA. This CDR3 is CASSPGGTSGNGQYF. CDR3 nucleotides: TGTGCCAGCAGCCCCGGAGGGACTAGCGGGAACGGGCAGTATTTT. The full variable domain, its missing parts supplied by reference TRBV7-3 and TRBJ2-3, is GAGVSQTPSNKVTEKGKYVELRCDPISGHTALYWYRQSLGQGPEFLIYFQGTGAADDSGLPNDRFFAVRPEGSVSTLKIQRTERGDSAVYLCASSPGGTSGNGQYFGPGTRLTVL.

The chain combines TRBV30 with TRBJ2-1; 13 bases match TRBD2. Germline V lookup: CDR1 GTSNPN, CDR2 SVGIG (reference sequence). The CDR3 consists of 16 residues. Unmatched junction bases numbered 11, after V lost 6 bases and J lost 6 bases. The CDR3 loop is CACPRTSGRGINEQFF. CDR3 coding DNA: TGTGCCTGCCCGAGGACTAGCGGGAGAGGCATCAATGAGCAGTTCTTC.

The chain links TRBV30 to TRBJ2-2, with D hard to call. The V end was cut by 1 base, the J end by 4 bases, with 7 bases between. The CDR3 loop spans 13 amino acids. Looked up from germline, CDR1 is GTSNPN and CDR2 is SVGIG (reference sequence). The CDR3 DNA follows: TGTGCCTGGAGTGGAAGGCTCACCGGGGAGCTGTTTTTT. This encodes CAWSGRLTGELFF.

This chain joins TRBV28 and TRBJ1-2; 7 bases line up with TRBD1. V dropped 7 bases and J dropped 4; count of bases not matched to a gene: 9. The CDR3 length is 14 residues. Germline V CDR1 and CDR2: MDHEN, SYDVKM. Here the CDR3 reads CASKPGGGLYGYTF. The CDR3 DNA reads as TGTGCCAGCAAGCCAGGGGGGGGACTCTATGGCTACACCTTC.

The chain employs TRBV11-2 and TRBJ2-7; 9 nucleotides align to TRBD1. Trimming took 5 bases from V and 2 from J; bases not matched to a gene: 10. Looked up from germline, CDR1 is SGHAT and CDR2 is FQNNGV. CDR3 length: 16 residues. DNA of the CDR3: TGTGCCAGCAGCAGTCAGGGGGGACAGGGTACCTACGAGCAGTACTTC. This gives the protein CASSSQGGQGTYEQYF.

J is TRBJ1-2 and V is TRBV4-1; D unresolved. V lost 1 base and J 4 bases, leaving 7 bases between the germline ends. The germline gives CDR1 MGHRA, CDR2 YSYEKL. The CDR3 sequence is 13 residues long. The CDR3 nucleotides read TGCGCCAGCAGCCAAGGGCAGATCTATGGCTACACCTTC. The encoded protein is CASSQGQIYGYTF.

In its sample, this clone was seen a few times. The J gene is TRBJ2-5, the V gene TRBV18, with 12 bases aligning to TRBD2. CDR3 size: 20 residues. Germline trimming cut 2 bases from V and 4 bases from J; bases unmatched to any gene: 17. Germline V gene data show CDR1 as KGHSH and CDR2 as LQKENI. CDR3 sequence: CASSPIVSSGRAGSGETQYF. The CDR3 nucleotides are TGTGCCAGCTCACCAATCGTTTCTAGCGGGAGGGCCGGGTCAGGAGAGACCCAGTACTTC.

Here the CDR3 reads CSVDSGPYEQYF. Written as DNA, the CDR3 is TGCAGCGTTGACTCAGGGCCCTACGAGCAGTACTTC. This chain joins TRBV29-1 and TRBJ2-7; D might be TRBD1 (5 bases). Germline values: CDR1 SQVTM, CDR2 ANQGSEA. Trimming took off 3 bases at V and 2 bases at J, with 8 bases between the two ends. This CDR3 is 12 amino acids long.

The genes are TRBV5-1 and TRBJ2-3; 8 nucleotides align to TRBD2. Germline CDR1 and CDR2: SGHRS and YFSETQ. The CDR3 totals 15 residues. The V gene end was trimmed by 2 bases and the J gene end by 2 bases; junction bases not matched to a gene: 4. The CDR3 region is CASSFTSGVTDTQYF. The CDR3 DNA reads TGCGCCAGCAGCTTCACTAGCGGCGTCACAGATACGCAGTATTTT.

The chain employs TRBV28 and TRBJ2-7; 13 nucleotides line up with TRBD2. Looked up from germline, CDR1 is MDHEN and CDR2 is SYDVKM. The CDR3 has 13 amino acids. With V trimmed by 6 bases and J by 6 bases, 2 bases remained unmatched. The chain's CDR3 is CASRLAGGPEQYF. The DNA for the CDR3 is TGTGCCAGCAGACTAGCGGGAGGGCCCGAGCAGTACTTC.

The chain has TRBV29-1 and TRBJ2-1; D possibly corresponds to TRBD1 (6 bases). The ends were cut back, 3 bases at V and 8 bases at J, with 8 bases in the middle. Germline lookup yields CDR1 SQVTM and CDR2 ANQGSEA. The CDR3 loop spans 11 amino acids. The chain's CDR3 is CSVDRGHEQFF. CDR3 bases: TGCAGCGTTGACAGGGGTCATGAGCAGTTCTTC.

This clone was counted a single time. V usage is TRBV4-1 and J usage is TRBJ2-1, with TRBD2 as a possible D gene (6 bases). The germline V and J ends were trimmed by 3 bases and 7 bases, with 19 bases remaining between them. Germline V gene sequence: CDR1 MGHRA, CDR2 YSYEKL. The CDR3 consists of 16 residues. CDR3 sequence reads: CASSHGTRKSWNEQFF. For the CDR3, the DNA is TGCGCCAGCAGCCACGGGACTCGGAAGTCGTGGAATGAGCAGTTCTTC.

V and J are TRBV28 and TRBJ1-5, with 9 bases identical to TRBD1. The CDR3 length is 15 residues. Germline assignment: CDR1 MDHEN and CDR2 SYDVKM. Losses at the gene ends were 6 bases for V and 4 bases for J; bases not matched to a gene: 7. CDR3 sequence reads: CASSWDRALNQPQHF. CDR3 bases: TGTGCCAGCAGCTGGGACAGGGCCTTAAATCAGCCCCAGCATTTT.

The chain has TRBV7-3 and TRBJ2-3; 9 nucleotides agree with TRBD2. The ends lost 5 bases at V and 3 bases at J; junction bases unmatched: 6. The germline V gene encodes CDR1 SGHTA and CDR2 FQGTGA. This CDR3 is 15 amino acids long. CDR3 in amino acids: CASSPISGRTDTQYF. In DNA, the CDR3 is TGTGCCAGCAGCCCCATTAGCGGGAGAACAGATACGCAGTATTTT.

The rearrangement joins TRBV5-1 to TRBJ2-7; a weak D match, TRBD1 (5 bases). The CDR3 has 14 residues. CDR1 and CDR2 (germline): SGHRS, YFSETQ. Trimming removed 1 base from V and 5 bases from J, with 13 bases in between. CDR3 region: CASSLSGFGDEQYF. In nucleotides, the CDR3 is TGCGCCAGCAGCTTGTCAGGGTTTGGGGACGAGCAGTACTTC.